What follows is one TCR beta chain and its context. The sample originates from a study of shared clonotypes between healthy human individuals. TCRdb's copy holds only in-frame clones and misses some; the assay was immunoSEQ multiplex PCR. The sample holds approximately 250,000 clones, just over 65% seen once. The CDR3 is 14 amino acids. V dropped 1 base and J dropped 0 bases, with 6 bases sitting between them. J is TRBJ1-1 and V is TRBV23-1; D uncertain. TRBV23-1 is noted as an ORF with a role that remains uncertain. The source of this sequence is a man younger than 40 in good health. The sequencing sample was made of memory CD4+ T cells sorted from blood. This sample's subset: CD45RA-negative fraction. CDR3 loop: CASSQWVLNTEAFF. CDR3 sequence (DNA): TGCGCCAGCAGTCAATGGGTGTTGAACACTGAAGCTTTCTTT.